This TCR beta chain was observed in a study of blood T cell repertoires in COVID-19. Libraries were prepared by immunoSEQ multiplex PCR; TCRdb keeps only in-frame clonotypes and omits some of them. The sample shows fewer than 85,000 clones, about nine tenths of them seen only once. The clonotype originates from a human donor in a cohort sampled during active COVID-19. The specimen sequenced was peripheral blood.

This CDR3 reads CASSYEGGQGGYGYTF. The CDR3 nucleotides read TGTGCCAGCAGTTACGAAGGTGGGCAGGGAGGCTATGGCTACACCTTC. The V and J genes are TRBV6-6 and TRBJ1-2; possibly TRBD1 for D (5 bases). V was trimmed by 2 bases and J by 4 bases, leaving 17 bases between them. The CDR3 covers 16 residues. Germline V gene lookup returns CDR1 MNHNY and CDR2 SVGAGI (reference sequence).